This T cell receptor (beta chain) was obtained from a study of blood T cell repertoires in COVID-19. Study-level information: Spain, Italy and the United States supplied samples that represented acute and convalescent COVID-19.

Clones were sequenced by immunoSEQ multiplex PCR, and TCRdb holds only the in-frame ones, with some missing. The repertoire includes around 68,000 clones, over 75% of them detected once, and roughly 2.8% sits in the top ten. V lost 6 bases, J lost 8 bases, and 8 bases stayed unmatched. This CDR3 is built from 13 residues. The chain links TRBV12-3 or TRBV12-4 to TRBJ1-2; 8 bases agree with TRBD1. This receptor was obtained from a man between 50 and 59 years old with acute or convalescent COVID-19. The sample taken for sequencing was peripheral blood. CDR3 sequence reads: CASSQSGGEGYTF. The CDR3 coding sequence is TGTGCCAGCAGCCAATCAGGGGGCGAGGGCTACACCTTC.